This T cell receptor beta chain was sequenced during a study of shared clonotypes between healthy human individuals. Cells designated naive CD8 were CD45RO-negative and were positively selected for CCR7, with terminally differentiated effector memory CD45RA+ cells excluded. Assay used: immunoSEQ multiplex PCR; TCRdb lists only in-frame clones, some missing. The table shows about 2 million clones, with roughly 94% occurring only once. Germline loops: CDR1 LNHNV, CDR2 YYDKDF (reference sequence). Between the trimmed V and J ends, which lost 0 bases and 4 bases, there was a span of 10 bases. The CDR3 length is 15 residues.

The rearrangement joins TRBV15 to TRBJ1-5; a possible D gene is TRBD1 (6 bases). Material: naive CD8+ T cells sorted from blood. The sequence was obtained from a man aged 18 to 30 in good health. CDR3 in amino acids: CATSRDLGANQPQHF. The CDR3 DNA sequence: TGTGCCACCAGCAGAGATTTGGGGGCAAATCAGCCCCAGCATTTT.